Sequencing of this T cell receptor (beta chain) was carried out in a study of blood T cell repertoires in COVID-19. At the level of the study: Samples of COVID-19 (acute and convalescent) were obtained from the United States, Italy and Spain.

As processed by the authors: Estimates of nucleated cell counts were drawn from the amplification of reference gene primers. The data were produced by immunoSEQ multiplex PCR, yet TCRdb's version contains in-frame clones alone and is incomplete. That table gives V, J and clone size, and the DNA gave D and trimming. The sample records under 200,000 clones, around 84% being singletons. This clone was recorded once. One end of the junction does not line up with germline, which may come from a read error. This CDR3 has 12 residues. Germline V CDR1 and CDR2: MDHEN, SYDVKM. The chain combines TRBV28 with TRBJ1-1, with TRBD1 matching 7 bases. The TCR comes from a woman in her 70s with COVID-19, enrolled during active disease. Sequenced material: peripheral blood. CDR3 in amino acids: CATSGGTERAFF. The CDR3 DNA reads TGTGCCACCAGTGGAGGGACAGAGAGGGCTTTCTTT.